This T cell receptor (beta chain) originates from a study of early T cells in non-severe SARS-CoV-2 infection. Study-level points and caveats: VDJdb-based matching was biased toward anti-spike CD8 responses and missed private and CD4 specificities.

Unique molecular identifier tags were affixed to discrete cDNA molecules. A single record per CDR3 protein comes from TCRdb applying MiXCR to the 5' RACE reads. The table shows 50,000 to 70,000 distinct CDR3 sequences, with around an eighth occurring only once. Between the trimmed V and J ends, which lost 2 bases and 6 bases, there was a span of 9 bases. Germline CDR1 and CDR2: MDHEN and SYDVKM. This CDR3 has 13 residues. There are a few counts of this clonotype. What it recognizes is unknown. The sequencing input was whole blood. The sequence came from an adult who was a healthcare worker with PCR-confirmed SARS-CoV-2 infection or an uninfected control (not recorded which). The rearrangement links TRBV28 to TRBJ2-3; unclear D gene. The CDR3, as DNA: TGTGCCAGCAGTTTAGAGACAAGGGATACGCAGTATTTT. Its translation is CASSLETRDTQYF.